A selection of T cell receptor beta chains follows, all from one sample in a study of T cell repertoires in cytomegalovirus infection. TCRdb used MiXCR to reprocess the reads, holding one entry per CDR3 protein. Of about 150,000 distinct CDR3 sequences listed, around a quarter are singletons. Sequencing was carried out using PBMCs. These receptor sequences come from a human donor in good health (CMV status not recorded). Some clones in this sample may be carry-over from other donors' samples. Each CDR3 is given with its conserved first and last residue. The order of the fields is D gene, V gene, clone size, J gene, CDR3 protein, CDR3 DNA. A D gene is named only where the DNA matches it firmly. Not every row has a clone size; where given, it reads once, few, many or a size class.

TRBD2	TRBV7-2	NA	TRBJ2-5	CASSKTGKGRGGVETQYF	TGTGCCAGCAGCAAAACAGGGAAGGGGCGGGGGGGCGTCGAGACCCAGTACTTC
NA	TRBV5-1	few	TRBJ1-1	CASKTSGRNTEAFF	TGCGCCAGCAAAACCTCGGGGAGGAACACTGAAGCTTTCTTT
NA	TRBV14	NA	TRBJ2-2	CASSQGVGELFF	TGTGCCAGCAGCCAAGGAGTCGGGGAGCTGTTTTTT
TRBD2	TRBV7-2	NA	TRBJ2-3	CASSAPWTSGKPGTDTQYF	TGTGCCAGCAGCGCCCCTTGGACTAGCGGGAAGCCCGGCACAGATACGCAGTATTTT
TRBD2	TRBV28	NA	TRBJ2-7	CASSLPTSGHFRYEQYF	TGTGCCAGCAGTTTACCCACTAGCGGGCACTTCCGCTACGAGCAGTACTTC
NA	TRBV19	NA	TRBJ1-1	CASSIELAGAEAFF	TGTGCCAGTAGTATAGAGTTGGCAGGGGCTGAAGCTTTCTTT
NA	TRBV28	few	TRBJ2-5	CATRQIQETQYF	TGTGCCACCAGGCAAATCCAAGAGACCCAGTACTTC
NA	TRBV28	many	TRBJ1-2	CASKGGGANYGYTF	TGTGCCAGCAAAGGAGGTGGAGCTAACTATGGCTACACCTTC
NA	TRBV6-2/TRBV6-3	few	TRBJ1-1	CASLQGNTEAFF	TGTGCCAGTCTCCAGGGGAACACTGAAGCTTTCTTT
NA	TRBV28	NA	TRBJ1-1	CASSPPGRMNTEAFF	TGTGCCAGCAGCCCCCCTGGGAGAATGAACACTGAAGCTTTCTTT
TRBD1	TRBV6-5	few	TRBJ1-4	CASSLTGGKLFF	TGTGCCAGCAGCCTGACAGGGGGAAAACTGTTTTTT
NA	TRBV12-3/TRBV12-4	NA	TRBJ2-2	CASSSPGHGTGELFF	TGTGCCAGCAGTTCGCCGGGACACGGTACCGGGGAGCTGTTTTTT
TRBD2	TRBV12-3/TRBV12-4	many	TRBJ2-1	CASSLISLLAAPYNEQFF	TGTGCCAGCAGTTTAATCTCCCTGCTAGCGGCCCCTTACAATGAGCAGTTCTTC
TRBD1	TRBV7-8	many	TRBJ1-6	CASSPRTGGSYNSPLHF	TGTGCCAGCAGCCCACGGACAGGGGGCTCCTATAATTCACCCCTCCACTTT
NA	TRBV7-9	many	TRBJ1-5	CASSLVAQPQHF	TGTGCCAGCAGCTTAGTCGCTCAGCCCCAGCATTTT
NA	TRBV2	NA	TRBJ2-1	CASRVSGARNEQFF	TGTGCCTCCCGGGTTTCGGGGGCCCGCAATGAGCAGTTCTTC
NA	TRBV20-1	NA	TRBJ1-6	CSGPFRVGSYNSPLHF	TGCAGTGGGCCGTTCAGGGTGGGGTCCTATAATTCACCCCTCCACTTT
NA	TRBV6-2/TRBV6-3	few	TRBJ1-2	CASSYRPANGYTF	TGTGCCAGCAGTTACAGGCCAGCCAATGGCTACACCTTC
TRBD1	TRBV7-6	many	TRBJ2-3	CASSLSGTGRTDTQYF	TGTGCCAGCAGCTTATCCGGGACAGGGAGGACAGATACGCAGTATTTT
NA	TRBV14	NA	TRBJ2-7	CASSQGRAPYEQYF	TGTGCCAGCAGCCAAGGCAGAGCCCCCTACGAGCAGTACTTC
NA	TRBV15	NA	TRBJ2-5	CATSRAGRSEETQYF	TGTGCCACCAGCAGAGCAGGGAGGAGTGAAGAGACCCAGTACTTC
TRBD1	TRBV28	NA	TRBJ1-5	CASRVPGQGGRGQPQHF	TGTGCCAGCAGAGTCCCGGGACAGGGGGGACGGGGTCAGCCCCAGCATTTT
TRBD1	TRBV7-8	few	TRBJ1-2	CASSLGDRASGYTF	TGTGCCAGCAGCTTAGGGGACAGGGCAAGCGGCTACACCTTC
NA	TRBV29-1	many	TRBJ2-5	CSVDGYPQETQYF	TGCAGCGTTGACGGCTACCCCCAAGAGACCCAGTACTTC
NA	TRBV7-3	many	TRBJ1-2	CASSLSSGAGYTF	TGTGCCAGCAGTTTATCATCAGGGGCCGGCTACACCTTC
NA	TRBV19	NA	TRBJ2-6	CASGQIPSGANVLTF	TGTGCCAGTGGACAGATTCCCTCTGGGGCCAACGTCCTGACTTTC
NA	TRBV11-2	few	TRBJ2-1	CASSLARAGEQFF	TGTGCCAGCAGCTTAGCGCGGGCTGGTGAGCAGTTCTTC
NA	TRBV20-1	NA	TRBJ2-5	CSASRRIQETQYF	TGCAGTGCTAGTAGACGGATCCAAGAGACCCAGTACTTC
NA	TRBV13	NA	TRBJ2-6	CASSLDQGMVSGANVLTF	TGTGCCAGCAGCTTAGACCAGGGTATGGTATCTGGGGCCAACGTCCTGACTTTC